This passage covers 9 T cell receptor beta chains from one sample sequenced in a study of T cell changes during pregnancy in multiple sclerosis. The table came from immunoSEQ multiplex PCR; TCRdb's copy has only in-frame clones and leaves some out. The sample has 35,000 to 55,000 clones; roughly 90% are singletons. The sample here was CD4+ T cells from peripheral blood mononuclear cells, taken before pregnancy. The receptors come from a female donor with multiple sclerosis, enrolled in a pregnancy study.

The V gene is TRBV6-6, the J gene TRBJ2-5; D call uncertain. The CDR3 length is 12 residues. The V end was cut by 0 bases, the J end by 5 bases, with 4 bases between. Germline V gives CDR1 MNHNY, CDR2 SVGAGI (reference sequence). CDR3 amino acids: CASSYSAETQYF. The CDR3 DNA reads as TGTGCCAGCAGTTACTCGGCCGAGACCCAGTACTTC.

CDR3 amino acids: CASSNSHGDTQYF. CDR3 bases: TGTGCCAGCAGCAACTCTCACGGGGATACGCAGTATTTT. V usage is TRBV6-6 and J usage is TRBJ2-3, with no clear D. Germline assignment: CDR1 MNHNY and CDR2 SVGAGI (reference sequence). Trimming took off 6 bases at V and 6 bases at J, with 13 bases between the two ends. The CDR3 contains 13 residues.

The chain links TRBV11-3 to TRBJ2-7; TRBD1 matches 11 bases. Germline-derived CDR1 and CDR2 are SGHNT and YENEEA. Trimming took 5 bases from V and 2 from J; bases not matched to a gene: 5. This CDR3 is built from 15 residues. DNA for the CDR3: TGTGCCAGCAGCCCCGGACAGGGGGCGACCTACGAGCAGTACTTC. Translated, it gives CASSPGQGATYEQYF. The whole variable domain, remainder taken from reference TRBV11-3 and TRBJ2-7, is EAGVVQSPRYKIIEKKQPVAFWCNPISGHNTLYWYLQNLGQGPELLIRYENEEAVDDSQLPKDRFSAERLKGVDSTLKIQPAELGDSAVYLCASSPGQGATYEQYFGPGTRLTVT.

The chain couples TRBV15 to TRBJ1-2; D remains ambiguous. Trimming took off 6 bases at V and 8 bases at J, with 13 bases between the two ends. Germline V CDR1 and CDR2: LNHNV, YYDKDF (reference sequence). CDR3 size: 12 residues. CDR3 sequence: CATRFEGSGYTF. The CDR3 nucleotides are TGTGCCACCAGGTTCGAGGGCTCCGGCTACACCTTC.

This clone was seen just once. This chain connects TRBV9 to TRBJ2-2; no definite D call. The V gene's germline CDR1 is SGDLS and CDR2 YYNGEE. The CDR3 is made up of 12 amino acids. Trimming shortened V by 4 bases and J by 6 bases, and 7 bases separated the two germline ends. This CDR3 is CASSPSPGELFF. In DNA, the CDR3 is TGTGCCAGCAGCCCCTCCCCCGGGGAGCTGTTTTTT.

Here the CDR3 reads CASSLDRGPNQPQHF. For the CDR3, the DNA is TGTGCCAGCAGCCTGGACAGGGGTCCCAATCAGCCCCAGCATTTT. The rearrangement uses TRBV5-5 and TRBJ1-5, with 9 bases lining up with TRBD1. The V gene end was trimmed by 4 bases and the J gene end by 3 bases; junction bases not matched to a gene: 5. The length of the CDR3 is 15 residues. Germline assignment: CDR1 SGHKS and CDR2 YYEKEE (reference sequence).

The chain couples TRBV7-9 to TRBJ2-7; 9 nucleotides line up with TRBD1. This CDR3 is 16 amino acids long. Losses at the gene ends were 7 bases for V and 6 bases for J; bases not matched to a gene: 16. Germline CDR1 and CDR2: SEHNR and FQNEAQ (reference sequence). CDR3 sequence reads: CASTFDGTGKTGEQYF. Written as DNA, the CDR3 is TGTGCCAGCACCTTTGATGGGACAGGGAAGACGGGCGAGCAGTACTTC.

The chain has TRBV2 and TRBJ2-3; 7 bases fit TRBD1. The germline gives CDR1 SNHLY, CDR2 FYNNEI. This CDR3 has 16 residues. Germline trimming cut 6 bases from V and 6 bases from J; bases unmatched to any gene: 15. CDR3 sequence (DNA): TGTGCCAGCAGGGCTAGACAGGGCGCATATTCGGATACGCAGTATTTT. Its protein product is CASRARQGAYSDTQYF.

The chain combines TRBV6-1 with TRBJ2-1; 11 positions match TRBD2. V was clipped by 4 bases and J by 9 bases; unmatched bases: 8. Germline assignment: CDR1 MNHNS and CDR2 SASEGT. This CDR3 spans 15 amino acids. The CDR3 sequence is CASSATSGSSSEQFF. The DNA for the CDR3 is TGTGCCAGCAGTGCTACTAGCGGGAGTTCAAGTGAGCAGTTCTTC.